This T cell receptor beta chain was recorded in a study of blood T cell repertoires in COVID-19. Turning to the study itself: T cells, B-cell-depleted T cells, or PBMCs provided the cDNA or gDNA that served as material.

Per the study methods: Estimated nucleated cell counts came from reference gene primer amplification. Assay used: immunoSEQ multiplex PCR; TCRdb lists only in-frame clones, some missing. The V and J calls and the clone size are those of that table, but D and trimming were determined from the DNA. The sample lists 150,000 to 200,000 clones, 80% to 85% seen once, with approximately 15% in the top ten. CDR3 length: 13 amino acids. CDR1 is SQVTM, CDR2 ANQGSEA, per germline. V lost 5 bases and J lost 4; bases outside the gene matches: 2. One Seattle source followed patients from active infection through their disease course.

The rearrangement joins TRBV29-1 to TRBJ2-2; 9 nucleotides align to TRBD1. Sequencing was carried out using peripheral blood. This clonotype originated in a woman in her 70s with COVID-19, enrolled during active disease. The CDR3 region has the DNA TGCAGCGTTCAGACAGGGGGCACCGGGGAGCTGTTTTTT. It yields the protein CSVQTGGTGELFF.